This T cell receptor beta chain was identified in a study of T cell responses to AZD1222 COVID-19 vaccine. Study-wide findings and caveats: Clonal diversity was possibly underestimated; the donors were predominantly white British and more often female. Spike was spanned by vaccine-associated CD4 TCRs, which were dominant at 160-218 and 743-854. An increase in Spike-specific TCR breadth and depth was observed after two AZD1222 doses.

Sequencing was performed with immunoSEQ multiplex PCR; in TCRdb, only in-frame clones are kept and a portion is missing. Here the sample spans about 120,000 clones, around 87% being singletons. This CDR3 contains 16 residues. Germline assignment: CDR1 LNHDA and CDR2 SQIVND (reference sequence). V was pared by 6 bases and J by 3 bases, with 17 bases between. Note on this clone: What it binds is unknown.

The gene calls are TRBV19 and TRBJ2-2; D uncertain. The sample here was peripheral blood, taken on day 0 of AZD1222 vaccination. This TCR came from an adult in good health. CDR3 loop: CASRSGVGVYTGELFF. DNA for the CDR3: TGTGCCAGTAGGAGTGGGGTTGGGGTTTACACCGGGGAGCTGTTTTTT.